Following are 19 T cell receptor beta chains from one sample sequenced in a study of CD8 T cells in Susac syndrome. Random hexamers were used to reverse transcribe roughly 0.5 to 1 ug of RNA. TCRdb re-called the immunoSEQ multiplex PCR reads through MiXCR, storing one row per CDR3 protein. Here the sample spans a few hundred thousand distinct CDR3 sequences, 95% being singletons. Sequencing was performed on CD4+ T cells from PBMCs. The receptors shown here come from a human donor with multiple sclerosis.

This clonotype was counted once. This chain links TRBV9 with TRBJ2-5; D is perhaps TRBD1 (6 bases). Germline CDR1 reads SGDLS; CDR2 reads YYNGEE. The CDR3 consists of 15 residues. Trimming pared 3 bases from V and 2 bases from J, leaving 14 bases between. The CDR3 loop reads CASSAQTGFQETQYF. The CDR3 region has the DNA TGTGCCAGCAGCGCCCAGACAGGTTTTCAAGAGACCCAGTACTTC.

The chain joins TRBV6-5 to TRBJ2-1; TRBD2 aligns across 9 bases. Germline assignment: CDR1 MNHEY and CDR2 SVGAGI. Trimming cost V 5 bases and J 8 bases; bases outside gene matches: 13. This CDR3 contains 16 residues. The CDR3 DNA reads TGTGCCAGCAGTACTATCTTGCGGGGGGGCCTAGATGAGCAGTTCTTC. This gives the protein CASSTILRGGLDEQFF.

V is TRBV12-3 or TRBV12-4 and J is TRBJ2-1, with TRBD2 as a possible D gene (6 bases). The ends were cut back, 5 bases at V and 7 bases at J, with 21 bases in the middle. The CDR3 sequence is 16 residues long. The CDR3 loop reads CASSRNPVGGQNEQFF. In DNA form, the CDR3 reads TGTGCCAGCAGTCGCAACCCCGTGGGAGGCCAAAATGAGCAGTTCTTC.

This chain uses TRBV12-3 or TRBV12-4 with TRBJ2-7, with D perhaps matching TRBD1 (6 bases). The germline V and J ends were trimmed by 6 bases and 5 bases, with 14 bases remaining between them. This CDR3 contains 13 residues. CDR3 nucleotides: TGTGCCAGCAGGCCCTCAGGGGTACACGAGCAGTACTTC. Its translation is CASRPSGVHEQYF.

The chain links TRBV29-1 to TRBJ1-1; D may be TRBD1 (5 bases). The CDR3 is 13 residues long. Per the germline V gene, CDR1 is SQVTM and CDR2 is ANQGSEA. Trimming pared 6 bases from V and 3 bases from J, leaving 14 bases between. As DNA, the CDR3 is TGCAGCGTCGGGGCTCGAGGGGACACTGAAGCTTTCTTT. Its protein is CSVGARGDTEAFF.

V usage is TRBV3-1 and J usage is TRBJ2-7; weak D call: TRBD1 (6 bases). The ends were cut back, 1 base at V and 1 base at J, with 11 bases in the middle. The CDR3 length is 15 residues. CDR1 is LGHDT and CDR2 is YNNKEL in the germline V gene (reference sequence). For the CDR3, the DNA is TGTGCCAGCAGCCAAGGGGCAGGGGTTTCCTACGAGCAGTACGTC. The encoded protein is CASSQGAGVSYEQYV.

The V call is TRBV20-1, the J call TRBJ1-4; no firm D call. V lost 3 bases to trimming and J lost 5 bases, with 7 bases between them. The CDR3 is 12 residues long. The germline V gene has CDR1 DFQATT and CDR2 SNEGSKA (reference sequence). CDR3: CSASHTNEKLFF. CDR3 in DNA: TGCAGTGCTAGCCACACAAATGAAAAACTGTTTTTT.

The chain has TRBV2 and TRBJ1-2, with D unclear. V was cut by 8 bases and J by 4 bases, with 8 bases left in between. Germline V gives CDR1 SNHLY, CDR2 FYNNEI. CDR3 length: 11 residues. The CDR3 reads CASEALYGYTF. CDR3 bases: TGTGCCAGCGAGGCCCTCTATGGCTACACCTTC.

The CDR3 bases are TGTGCCTGGAGTCTAGGGGGGAGGAGTAACTATGGCTACACCTTC. Its protein is CAWSLGGRSNYGYTF. The rearrangement links TRBV30 to TRBJ1-2, with D tentatively TRBD1 (6 bases). This CDR3 contains 15 residues. Trimming took 2 bases from V and 1 from J, leaving 14 bases between them. The germline V gene has CDR1 GTSNPN and CDR2 SVGIG (reference sequence).

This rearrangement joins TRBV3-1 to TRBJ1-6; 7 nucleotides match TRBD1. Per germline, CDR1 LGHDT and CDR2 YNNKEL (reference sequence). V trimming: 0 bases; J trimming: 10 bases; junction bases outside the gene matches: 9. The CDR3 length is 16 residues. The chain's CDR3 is CASSQEVGRGNSPLHF. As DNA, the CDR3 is TGTGCCAGCAGCCAAGAAGTCGGCAGGGGGAACTCACCCCTCCACTTT. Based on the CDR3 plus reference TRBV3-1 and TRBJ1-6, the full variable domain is DTAVSQTPKYLVTQMGNDKSIKCEQNLGHDTMYWYKQDSKKFLKIMFSYNNKELIINETVPNRFSPKSPDKAHLNLHINSLELGDSAVYFCASSQEVGRGNSPLHFGNGTRLTVT.

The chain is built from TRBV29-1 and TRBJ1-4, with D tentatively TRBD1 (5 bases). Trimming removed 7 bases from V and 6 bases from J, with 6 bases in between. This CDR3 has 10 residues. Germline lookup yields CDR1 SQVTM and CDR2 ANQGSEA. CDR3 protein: CSAGDEKLFF. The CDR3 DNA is TGCAGCGCGGGGGATGAAAAACTGTTTTTT. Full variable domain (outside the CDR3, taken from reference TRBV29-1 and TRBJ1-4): SAVISQKPSRDICQRGTSLTIQCQVDSQVTMMFWYRQQPGQSLTLIATANQGSEATYESGFVIDKFPISRPNLTFSTLTVSNMSPEDSSIYLCSAGDEKLFFGSGTQLSVL.

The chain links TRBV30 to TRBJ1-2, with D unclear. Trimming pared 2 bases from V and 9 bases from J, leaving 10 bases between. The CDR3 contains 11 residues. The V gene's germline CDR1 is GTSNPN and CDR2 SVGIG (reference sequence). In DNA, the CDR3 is TGTGCCTGGAGTACCGGGGAACGCTACACCTTC. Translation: CAWSTGERYTF.

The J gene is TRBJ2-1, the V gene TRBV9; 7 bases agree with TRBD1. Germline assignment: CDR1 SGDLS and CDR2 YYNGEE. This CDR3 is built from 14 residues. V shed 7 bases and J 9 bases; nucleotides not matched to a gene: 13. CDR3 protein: CASRPRLAGGEQFF. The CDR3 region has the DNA TGTGCCAGCCGGCCGCGGCTAGCAGGGGGTGAGCAGTTCTTC. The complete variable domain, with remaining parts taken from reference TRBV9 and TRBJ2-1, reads DSGVTQTPKHLITATGQRVTLRCSPRSGDLSVYWYQQSLDQGLQFLIQYYNGEERAKGNILERFSAQQFPDLHSELNLSSLELGDSALYFCASRPRLAGGEQFFGPGTRLTVL.

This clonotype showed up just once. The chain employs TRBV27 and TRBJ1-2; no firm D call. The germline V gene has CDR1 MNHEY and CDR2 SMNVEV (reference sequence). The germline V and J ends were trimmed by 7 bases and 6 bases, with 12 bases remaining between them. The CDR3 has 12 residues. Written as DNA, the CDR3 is TGTGCCAGCAACCACCTCCTGGATGGCTACACCTTC. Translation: CASNHLLDGYTF.

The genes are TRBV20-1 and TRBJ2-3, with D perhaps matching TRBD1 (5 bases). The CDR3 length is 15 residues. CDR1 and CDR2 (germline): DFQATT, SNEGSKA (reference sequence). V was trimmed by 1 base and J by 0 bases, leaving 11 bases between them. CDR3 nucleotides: TGCAGTGCTAGAGGCATGGGGCCTAGCACAGATACGCAGTATTTT. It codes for CSARGMGPSTDTQYF.

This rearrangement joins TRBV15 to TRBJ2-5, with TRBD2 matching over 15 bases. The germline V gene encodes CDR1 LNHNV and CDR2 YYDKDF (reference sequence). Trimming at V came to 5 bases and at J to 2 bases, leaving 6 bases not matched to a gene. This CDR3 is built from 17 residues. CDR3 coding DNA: TGTGCCACCAGCCTCGGGACTAGCGGGGGGAGTCAAGAGACCCAGTACTTC. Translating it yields CATSLGTSGGSQETQYF.

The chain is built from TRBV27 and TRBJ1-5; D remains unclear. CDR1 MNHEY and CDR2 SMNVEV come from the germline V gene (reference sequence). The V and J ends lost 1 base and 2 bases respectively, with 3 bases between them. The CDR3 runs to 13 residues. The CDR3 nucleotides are TGTGCCAGCAGTTTATTCCGCAATCAGCCCCAGCATTTT. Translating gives CASSLFRNQPQHF.

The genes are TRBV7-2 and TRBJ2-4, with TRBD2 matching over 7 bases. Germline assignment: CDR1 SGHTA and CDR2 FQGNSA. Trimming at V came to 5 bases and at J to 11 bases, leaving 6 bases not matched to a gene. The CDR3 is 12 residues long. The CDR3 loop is CASSTNLAVQYF. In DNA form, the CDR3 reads TGTGCCAGCAGCACGAACCTAGCGGTTCAGTACTTC.

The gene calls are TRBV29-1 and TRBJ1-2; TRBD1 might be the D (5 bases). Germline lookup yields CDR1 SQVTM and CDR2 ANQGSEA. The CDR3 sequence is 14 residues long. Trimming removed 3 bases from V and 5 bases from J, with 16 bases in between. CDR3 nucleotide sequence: TGCAGCGTTGATCCCCAGGGCGAAGAGTATGGCTACACCTTC. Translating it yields CSVDPQGEEYGYTF.